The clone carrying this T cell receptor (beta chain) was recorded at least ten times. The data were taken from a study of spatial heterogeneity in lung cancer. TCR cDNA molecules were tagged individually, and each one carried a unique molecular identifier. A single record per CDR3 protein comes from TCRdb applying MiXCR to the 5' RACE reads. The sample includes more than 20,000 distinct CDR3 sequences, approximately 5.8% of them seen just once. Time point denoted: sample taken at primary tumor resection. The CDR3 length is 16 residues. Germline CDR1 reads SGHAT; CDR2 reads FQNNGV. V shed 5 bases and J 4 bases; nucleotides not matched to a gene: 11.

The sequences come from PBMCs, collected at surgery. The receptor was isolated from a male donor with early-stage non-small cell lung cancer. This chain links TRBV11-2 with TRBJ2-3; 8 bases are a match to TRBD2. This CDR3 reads CASSRDTGLAADTQYF. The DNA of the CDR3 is TGTGCCAGCAGCCGAGACACAGGACTAGCAGCAGATACGCAGTATTTT.